The TCR beta chain under discussion was sequenced for a study of blood T cell repertoires in COVID-19. Across the study: From the United States, Italy and Spain came samples of acute and convalescent COVID-19.

Original processing notes: Researchers report that nucleated cell counts were estimated from reference gene primer amplification. Data came from immunoSEQ multiplex PCR; TCRdb stores just in-frame clones and leaves some out. That table gives V, J and clone size, and the DNA gave D and trimming. The sample has 350,000 to 500,000 clones, more than 70% seen once. This CDR3 contains 12 residues. Germline V gene lookup returns CDR1 SGHAT and CDR2 FQDESV (reference sequence). Deletions cut 4 bases from V and 6 bases from J, with 9 bases between. Participant ages covered roughly 18 to 89 years across 24 US areas. Allocation to cohorts depended on clinical history reported by the participants.

The receptor was isolated from a woman younger than 35 who had been exposed to COVID-19. The sequenced material came from PBMCs or T cells enriched from blood (not recorded which). This chain uses TRBV11-1 with TRBJ1-1; possible D gene TRBD1, 5 bases. The CDR3 loop reads CASSWRGAEAFF. CDR3 bases: TGTGCCAGCAGCTGGAGGGGCGCTGAAGCTTTCTTT.